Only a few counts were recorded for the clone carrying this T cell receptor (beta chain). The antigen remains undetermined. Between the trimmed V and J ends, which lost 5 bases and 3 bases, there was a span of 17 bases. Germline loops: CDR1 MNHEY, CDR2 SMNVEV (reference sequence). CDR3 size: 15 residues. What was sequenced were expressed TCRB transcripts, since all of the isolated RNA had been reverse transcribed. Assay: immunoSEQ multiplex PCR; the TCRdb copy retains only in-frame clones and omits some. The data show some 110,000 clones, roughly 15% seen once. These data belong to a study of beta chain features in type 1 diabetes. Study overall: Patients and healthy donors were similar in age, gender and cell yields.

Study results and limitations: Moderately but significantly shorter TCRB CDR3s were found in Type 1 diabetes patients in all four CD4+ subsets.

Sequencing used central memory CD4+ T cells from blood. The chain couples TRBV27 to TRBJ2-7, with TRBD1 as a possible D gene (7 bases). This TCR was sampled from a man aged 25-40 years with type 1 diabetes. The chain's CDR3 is CASSKGGGAYYEQYF. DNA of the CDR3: TGTGCCAGCAGTAAAGGAGGGGGCGCATACTACGAGCAGTACTTC.